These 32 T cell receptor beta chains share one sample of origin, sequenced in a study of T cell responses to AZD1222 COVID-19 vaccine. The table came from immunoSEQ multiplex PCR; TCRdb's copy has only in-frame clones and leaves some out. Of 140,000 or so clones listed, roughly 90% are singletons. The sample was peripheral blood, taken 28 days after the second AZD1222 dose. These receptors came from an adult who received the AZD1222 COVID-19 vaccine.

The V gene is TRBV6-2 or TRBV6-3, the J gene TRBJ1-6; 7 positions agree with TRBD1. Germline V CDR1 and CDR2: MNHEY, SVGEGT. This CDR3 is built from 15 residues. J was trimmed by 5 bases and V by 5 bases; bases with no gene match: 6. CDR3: CASSPIDRDNSPLHF. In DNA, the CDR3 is TGTGCCAGCAGTCCGATCGACAGGGATAATTCACCCCTCCACTTT.

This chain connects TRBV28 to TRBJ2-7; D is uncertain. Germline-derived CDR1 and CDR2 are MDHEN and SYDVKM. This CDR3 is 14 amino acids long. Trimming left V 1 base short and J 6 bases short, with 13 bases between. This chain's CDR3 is CASSLYRAGSEQYF. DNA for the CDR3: TGTGCCAGCAGTTTATACCGAGCTGGATCCGAGCAGTACTTC.

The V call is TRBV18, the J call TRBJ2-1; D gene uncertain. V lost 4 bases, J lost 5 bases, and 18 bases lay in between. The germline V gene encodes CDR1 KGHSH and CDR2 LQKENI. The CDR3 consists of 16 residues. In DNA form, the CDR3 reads TGTGCCAGCTCACTGCGAGACTCAACGTTTAACAATGAGCAGTTCTTC. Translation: CASSLRDSTFNNEQFF.

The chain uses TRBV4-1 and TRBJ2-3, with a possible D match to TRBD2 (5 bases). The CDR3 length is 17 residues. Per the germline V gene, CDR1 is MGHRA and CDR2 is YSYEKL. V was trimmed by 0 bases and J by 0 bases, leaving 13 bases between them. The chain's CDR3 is CASSQDGEQASTDTQYF. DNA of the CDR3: TGCGCCAGCAGCCAAGATGGGGAGCAGGCTAGCACAGATACGCAGTATTTT.

The CDR3: CASTPRSGNTIYF. The CDR3 DNA sequence: TGTGCCAGCACCCCTAGGTCTGGAAACACCATATATTTT. The chain is built from TRBV14 and TRBJ1-3; D not resolved. Trimming stripped 7 bases from V and 1 base from J, with 8 bases between. The germline gives CDR1 SGHDN, CDR2 FVKESK. The CDR3 runs to 13 residues.

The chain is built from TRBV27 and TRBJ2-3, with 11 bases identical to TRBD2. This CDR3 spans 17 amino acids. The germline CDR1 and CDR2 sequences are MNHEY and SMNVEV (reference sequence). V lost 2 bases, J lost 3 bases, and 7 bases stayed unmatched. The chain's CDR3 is CASSLVVLAGATDTQYF. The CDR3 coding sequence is TGTGCCAGCAGTTTAGTTGTACTAGCGGGAGCGACAGATACGCAGTATTTT.

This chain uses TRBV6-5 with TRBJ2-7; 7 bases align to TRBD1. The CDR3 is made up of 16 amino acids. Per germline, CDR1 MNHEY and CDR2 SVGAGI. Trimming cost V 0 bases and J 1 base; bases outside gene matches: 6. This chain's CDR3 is CASSYSKAGGSYEQYF. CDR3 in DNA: TGTGCCAGCAGTTACTCGAAGGCAGGGGGTTCCTACGAGCAGTACTTC.

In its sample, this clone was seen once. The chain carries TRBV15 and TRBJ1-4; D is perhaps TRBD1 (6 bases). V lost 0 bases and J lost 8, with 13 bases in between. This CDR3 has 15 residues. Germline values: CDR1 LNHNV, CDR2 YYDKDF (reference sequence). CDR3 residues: CATSRDAGGREKLFF. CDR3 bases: TGTGCCACCAGCAGAGATGCGGGGGGCAGAGAAAAACTGTTTTTT.

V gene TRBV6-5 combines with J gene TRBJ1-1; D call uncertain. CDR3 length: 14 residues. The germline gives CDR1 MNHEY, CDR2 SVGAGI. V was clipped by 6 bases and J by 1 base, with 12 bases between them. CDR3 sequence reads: CASRSGSWNTEAFF. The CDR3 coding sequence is TGTGCCAGCAGGTCCGGCTCTTGGAACACTGAAGCTTTCTTT.

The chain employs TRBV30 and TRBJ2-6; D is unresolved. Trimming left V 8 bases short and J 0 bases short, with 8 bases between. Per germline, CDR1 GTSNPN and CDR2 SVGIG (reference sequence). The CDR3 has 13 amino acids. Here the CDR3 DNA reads TGTGCCGGAGACACCTCTGGGGCCAACGTCCTGACTTTC. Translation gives CAGDTSGANVLTF.

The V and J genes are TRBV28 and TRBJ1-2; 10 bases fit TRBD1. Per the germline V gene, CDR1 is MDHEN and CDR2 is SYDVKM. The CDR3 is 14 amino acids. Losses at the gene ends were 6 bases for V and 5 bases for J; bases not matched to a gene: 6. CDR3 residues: CASSEGQGGYGYTF. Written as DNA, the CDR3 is TGTGCCAGCAGCGAAGGACAGGGGGGTTATGGCTACACCTTC.

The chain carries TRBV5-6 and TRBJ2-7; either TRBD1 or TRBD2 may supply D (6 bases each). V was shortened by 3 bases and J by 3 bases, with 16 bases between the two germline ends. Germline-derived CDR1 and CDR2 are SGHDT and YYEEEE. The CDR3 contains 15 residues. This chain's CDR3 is CASSSRGEAVYEQYF. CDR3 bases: TGTGCCAGCAGCTCGAGGGGGGAGGCCGTCTACGAGCAGTACTTC.

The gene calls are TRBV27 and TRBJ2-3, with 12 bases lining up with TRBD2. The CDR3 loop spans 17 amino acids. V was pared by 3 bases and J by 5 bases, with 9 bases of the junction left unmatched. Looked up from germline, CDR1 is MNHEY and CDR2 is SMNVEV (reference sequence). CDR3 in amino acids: CASSFLAGGPGRDTQYF. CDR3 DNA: TGTGCCAGCAGTTTCCTAGCGGGAGGGCCTGGAAGAGATACGCAGTATTTT.

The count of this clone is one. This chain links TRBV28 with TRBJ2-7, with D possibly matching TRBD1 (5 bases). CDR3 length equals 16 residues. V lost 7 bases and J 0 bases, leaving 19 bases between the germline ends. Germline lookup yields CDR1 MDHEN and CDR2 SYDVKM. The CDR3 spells CASTTSSWGRSYEQYF. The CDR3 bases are TGTGCCAGCACCACGTCTTCATGGGGCCGCTCCTACGAGCAGTACTTC.

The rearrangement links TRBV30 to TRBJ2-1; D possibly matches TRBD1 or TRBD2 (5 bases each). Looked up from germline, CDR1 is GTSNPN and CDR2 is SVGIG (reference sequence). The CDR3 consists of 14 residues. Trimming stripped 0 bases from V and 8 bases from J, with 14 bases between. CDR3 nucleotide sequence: TGTGCCTGGAGTGTCTCAGGGACCAACCATGAGCAGTTCTTC. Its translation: CAWSVSGTNHEQFF.

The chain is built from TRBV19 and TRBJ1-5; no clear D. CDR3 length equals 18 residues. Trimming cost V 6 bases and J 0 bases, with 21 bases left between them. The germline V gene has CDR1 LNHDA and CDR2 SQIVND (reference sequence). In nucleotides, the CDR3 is TGTGCCAGTAGCGGAAGGGTCAGTAGTTGGGATAGCAATCAGCCCCAGCATTTT. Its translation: CASSGRVSSWDSNQPQHF.

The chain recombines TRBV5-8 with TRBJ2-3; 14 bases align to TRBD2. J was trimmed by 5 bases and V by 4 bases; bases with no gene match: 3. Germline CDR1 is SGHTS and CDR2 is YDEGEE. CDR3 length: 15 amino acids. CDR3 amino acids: CASSPGLAGGDTQYF. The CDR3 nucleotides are TGTGCCAGCAGCCCCGGACTAGCGGGAGGAGATACGCAGTATTTT.

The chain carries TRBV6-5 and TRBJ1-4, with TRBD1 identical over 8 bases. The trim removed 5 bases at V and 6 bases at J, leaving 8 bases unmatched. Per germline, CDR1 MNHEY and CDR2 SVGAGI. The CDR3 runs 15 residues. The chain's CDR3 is CASSPQGAPHEKLFF. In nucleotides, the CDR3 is TGTGCCAGCAGTCCTCAGGGGGCGCCCCATGAAAAACTGTTTTTT.

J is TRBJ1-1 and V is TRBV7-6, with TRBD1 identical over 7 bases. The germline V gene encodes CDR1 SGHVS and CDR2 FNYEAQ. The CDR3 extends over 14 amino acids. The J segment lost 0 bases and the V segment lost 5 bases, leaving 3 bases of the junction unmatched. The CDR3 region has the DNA TGTGCCAGCAGCCCGACAGGGATGAACACTGAAGCTTTCTTT. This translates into CASSPTGMNTEAFF.

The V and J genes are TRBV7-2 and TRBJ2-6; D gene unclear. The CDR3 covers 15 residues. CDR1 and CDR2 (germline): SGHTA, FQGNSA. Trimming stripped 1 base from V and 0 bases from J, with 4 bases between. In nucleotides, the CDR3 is TGTGCCAGCAGCTTAGATGCCTCTGGGGCCAACGTCCTGACTTTC. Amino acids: CASSLDASGANVLTF.

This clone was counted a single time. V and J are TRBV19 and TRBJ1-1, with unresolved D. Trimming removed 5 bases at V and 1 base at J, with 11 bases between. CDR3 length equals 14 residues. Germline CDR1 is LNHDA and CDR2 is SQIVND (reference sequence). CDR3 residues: CASSPRTANTEAFF. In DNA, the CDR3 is TGTGCCAGTAGTCCTCGGACGGCGAACACTGAAGCTTTCTTT.

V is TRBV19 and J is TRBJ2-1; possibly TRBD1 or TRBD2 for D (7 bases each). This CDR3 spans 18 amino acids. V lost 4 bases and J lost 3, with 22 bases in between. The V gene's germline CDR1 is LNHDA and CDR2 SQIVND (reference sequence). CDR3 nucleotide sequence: TGTGCCAGTAGTACGAAAGAACAGGGGAGGGACCTCTACAATGAGCAGTTCTTC. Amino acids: CASSTKEQGRDLYNEQFF.

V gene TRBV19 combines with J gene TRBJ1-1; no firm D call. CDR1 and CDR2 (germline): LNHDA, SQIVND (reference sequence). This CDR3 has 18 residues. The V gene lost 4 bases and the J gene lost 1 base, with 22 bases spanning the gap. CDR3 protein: CASSTPRKKLNQNTEAFF. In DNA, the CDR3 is TGTGCCAGTAGTACACCGCGGAAGAAATTAAACCAGAACACTGAAGCTTTCTTT.

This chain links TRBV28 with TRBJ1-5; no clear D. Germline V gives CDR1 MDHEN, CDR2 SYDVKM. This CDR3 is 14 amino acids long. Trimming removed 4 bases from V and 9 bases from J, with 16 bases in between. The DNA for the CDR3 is TGTGCCAGCAGTTCCGCAGGAGATTGGGGGCCCCAGCATTTT. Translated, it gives CASSSAGDWGPQHF.

The CDR3 DNA reads as TGTGCCAGCAGCTTACCTAGAGCGGGAGGAAAGACAGATACGCAGTATTTT. Translated, it gives CASSLPRAGGKTDTQYF. The rearrangement joins TRBV7-8 to TRBJ2-3, with 9 bases lining up with TRBD2. The ends lost 2 bases at V and 3 bases at J; junction bases unmatched: 9. The CDR3 loop spans 17 amino acids. The germline gives CDR1 SGHVS, CDR2 FQNEAQ.

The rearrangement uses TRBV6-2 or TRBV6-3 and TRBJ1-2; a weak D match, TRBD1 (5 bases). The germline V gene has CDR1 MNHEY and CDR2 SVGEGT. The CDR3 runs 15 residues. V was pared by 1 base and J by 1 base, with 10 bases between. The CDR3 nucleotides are TGTGCCAGCAGTTACTATCGGGGGATTAACTATGGCTACACCTTC. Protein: CASSYYRGINYGYTF.

The CDR3 sequence: CASSRDSPEAFF. Here the CDR3 DNA reads TGTGCCAGCAGCCGGGACAGTCCTGAAGCTTTCTTT. The chain carries TRBV7-9 and TRBJ1-1, with 7 bases aligning to TRBD1. CDR3 length equals 12 residues. CDR1 SEHNR and CDR2 FQNEAQ come from the germline V gene (reference sequence). The trim removed 5 bases at V and 6 bases at J, leaving 3 bases unmatched.

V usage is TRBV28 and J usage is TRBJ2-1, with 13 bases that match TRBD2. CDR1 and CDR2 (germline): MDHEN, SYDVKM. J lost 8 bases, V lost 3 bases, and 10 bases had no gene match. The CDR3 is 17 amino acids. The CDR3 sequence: CASSFQPGTSGIDEQFF. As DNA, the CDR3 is TGTGCCAGCAGTTTTCAACCCGGGACTAGCGGGATCGATGAGCAGTTCTTC.

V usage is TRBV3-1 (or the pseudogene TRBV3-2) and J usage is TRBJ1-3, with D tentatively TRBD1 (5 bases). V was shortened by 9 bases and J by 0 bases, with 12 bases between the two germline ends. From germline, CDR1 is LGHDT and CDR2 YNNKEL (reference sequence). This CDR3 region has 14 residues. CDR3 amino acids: CASTQGSSGNTIYF. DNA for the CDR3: TGTGCCAGTACGCAGGGCAGCTCTGGAAACACCATATATTTT.

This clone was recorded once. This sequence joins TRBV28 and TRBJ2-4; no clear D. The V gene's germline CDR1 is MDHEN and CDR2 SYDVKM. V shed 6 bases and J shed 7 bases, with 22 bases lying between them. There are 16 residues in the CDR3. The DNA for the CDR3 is TGTGCCAGCAGCCCCACCCTTCTGACGGTAGGCAACATTCAGTACTTC. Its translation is CASSPTLLTVGNIQYF.

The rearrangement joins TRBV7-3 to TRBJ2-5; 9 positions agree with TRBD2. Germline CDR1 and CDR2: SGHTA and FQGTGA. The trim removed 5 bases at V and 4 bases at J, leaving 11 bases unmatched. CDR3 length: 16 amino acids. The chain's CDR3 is CASSLGVAGVGETQYF. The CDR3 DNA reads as TGTGCCAGCAGCCTAGGTGTAGCGGGAGTCGGAGAGACCCAGTACTTC.

This CDR3 is CASSPLGGNTGELFF. The DNA for the CDR3 is TGTGCCAGCAGCCCCCTAGGAGGGAACACCGGGGAGCTGTTTTTT. The chain is built from TRBV7-3 and TRBJ2-2; D might be TRBD2 (5 bases). The germline gives CDR1 SGHTA, CDR2 FQGTGA. The CDR3 consists of 15 residues. V was pared by 5 bases and J by 1 base, with 11 bases between.